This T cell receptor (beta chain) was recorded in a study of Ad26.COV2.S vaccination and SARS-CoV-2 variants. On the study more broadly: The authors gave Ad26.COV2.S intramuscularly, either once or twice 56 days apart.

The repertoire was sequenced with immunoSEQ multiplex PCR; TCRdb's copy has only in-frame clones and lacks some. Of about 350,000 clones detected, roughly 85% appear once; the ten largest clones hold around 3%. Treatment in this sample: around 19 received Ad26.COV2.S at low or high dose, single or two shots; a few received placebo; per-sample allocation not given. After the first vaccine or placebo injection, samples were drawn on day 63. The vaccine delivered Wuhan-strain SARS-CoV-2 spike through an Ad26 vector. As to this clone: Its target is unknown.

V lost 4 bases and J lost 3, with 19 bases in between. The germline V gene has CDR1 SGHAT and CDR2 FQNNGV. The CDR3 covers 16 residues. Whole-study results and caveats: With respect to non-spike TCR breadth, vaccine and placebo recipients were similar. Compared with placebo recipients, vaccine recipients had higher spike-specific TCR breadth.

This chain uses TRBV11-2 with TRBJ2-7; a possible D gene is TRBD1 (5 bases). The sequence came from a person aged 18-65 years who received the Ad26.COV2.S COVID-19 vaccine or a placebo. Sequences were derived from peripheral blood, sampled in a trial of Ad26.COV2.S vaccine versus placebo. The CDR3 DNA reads TGTGCCAGCAGCTACCAATTGGTCCCCAGGGACTACGAGCAGTACTTC. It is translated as CASSYQLVPRDYEQYF.